The source of this T cell receptor (beta chain) is a study of blood T cells in healthy people across ages. Whole-study findings and limits: The study found TCR beta diversity correlated strongly with naive T cell percentage. Greater diversity and more naive CD4+ cells were seen in long-lived donors than in aged donors. Using unsorted PBMCs precluded a conclusive naive versus antigen-experienced comparison.

Germline V gene data show CDR1 as MDHEN and CDR2 as SYDVKM. J was trimmed by 7 bases and V by 8 bases; bases with no gene match: 17. This CDR3 comprises 16 residues. This clonotype occurred many times. The antigen remains unidentified. PCR was performed a second time for 7 to 11 cycles using a sample-barcoded 5' primer and a J-beta primer mix. The template-switch adaptor was a 5' adaptor with 12 random nucleotides. It tagged each cDNA molecule. TCRdb recomputed calls from the 5' RACE reads with MiXCR, one row per CDR3 protein. The sample has over 550,000 distinct CDR3 sequences; approximately 30% are singletons.

The sample taken for sequencing was blood. This receptor was taken from a woman at least 80 years old in good health. The chain is built from TRBV28 and TRBJ2-7, with 10 bases lining up with TRBD1. CDR3: CASGGFSGQGSSEQYF. CDR3 nucleotides: TGTGCCAGCGGTGGGTTTTCGGGACAGGGGTCTTCAGAGCAGTACTTC.